This T cell receptor beta chain was found in a study of regulatory T cells in long-lasting Graves disease. Study summary: Graves' patients with a new diagnosis had received antithyroid drugs under 3 months. Study outcomes and limitations: Persistent disease was characterized by preferential usage of TRBV28, TRBJ1-2 and TRBJ2-5.

The CDR3 covers 15 residues. CDR1 is MNHGY and CDR2 is SVAAGI in the germline V gene. V lost 4 bases and J 0 bases, leaving 10 bases between the germline ends. Time point defined: newly diagnosed GD, antithyroid drugs for less than 3 months. The TCR library used RNA extracted from PBMCs. CDR3 regions were amplified by Arm-PCR using iRepertoire HTBI primers to build TCR beta libraries. MiXCR was run by TCRdb on the multiplex PCR reads, yielding one entry per CDR3 protein. The profile shows over 400,000 distinct CDR3 sequences, about 15% of them singletons. In its sample, this clonotype was seen many times. Its antigen is not identified. The same specimen was also included in a second study, on T cells in Graves' hyperthyroidism and ophthalmopathy. That source reports: Most clonotypes that expanded in the thyroid above 0.001 also showed up in blood.

The TCR was taken from a woman between 45 and 65 years old with Graves disease. The J gene is TRBJ2-1, the V gene TRBV6-9; no definite D call. The sequenced sample was peripheral blood mononuclear cells (PBMCs), obtained at new diagnosis, from a patient treated with antithyroid drugs. CDR3 sequence reads: CASSSDQSSYNEQFF. The CDR3 nucleotides are TGTGCCAGCAGTTCGGACCAGAGCTCCTACAATGAGCAGTTCTTC.